The 29 T cell receptor beta chains below were found in one sample sequenced in a study of vaccination and CD4 T cells after COVID-19. Oncomine TCR Beta short-read sequencing was applied to DNA from cultured CD4+ T cells. A single record per CDR3 protein comes from TCRdb applying MiXCR to the PCR reads. The sample has tens of thousands of distinct CDR3 sequences, 28% seen once. Their target antigens are unknown. Indicated time point: late sampling 161 to 241 days after vaccination in a few convalescent patients. Sample treatment: 10-day PBMC culture with coronavirus spike peptide pools or control peptides (ViraFEST assay). This specimen consisted of CD4+ T cells from blood, cultured in vitro, obtained about 7 months after SARS-CoV-2 vaccination. Receptors were obtained from a human donor who had recovered from COVID-19.

This chain uses TRBV2 with TRBJ2-5; 9 bases are a match to TRBD1. The V gene end was trimmed by 10 bases and the J gene end by 5 bases; junction bases not matched to a gene: 8. Germline lookup yields CDR1 SNHLY and CDR2 FYNNEI. The CDR3 has 13 amino acids. The CDR3 here is CATEQGARETQYF. CDR3 coding DNA: TGTGCCACGGAACAGGGGGCGAGGGAGACCCAGTACTTC.

The chain links TRBV7-3 to TRBJ2-2, with D perhaps TRBD1 or TRBD2 (5 bases each). This CDR3 contains 14 residues. The V gene's germline CDR1 is SGHTA and CDR2 FQGTGA. Trimming cost V 5 bases and J 5 bases, with 12 bases left between them. CDR3 in amino acids: CASSLGTSTGELFF. The CDR3 bases are TGTGCCAGCAGCCTCGGGACCTCAACCGGGGAGCTGTTTTTT.

The CDR3 nucleotides read TGTGCCATCAGTGAGTCGATTCAGGCAACGGGATCACCCCTCCACTTT. It translates to CAISESIQATGSPLHF. The J gene is TRBJ1-6, the V gene TRBV10-3, with unresolved D. Germline CDR1 and CDR2: ENHRY and SYGVKD. Trimming removed 0 bases from V and 10 bases from J, with 16 bases in between. The CDR3 spans 16 residues.

Comments on this clonotype: At one end, the junction sequence differs from germline, possibly due to a read error. The gene calls are TRBV20-1 and TRBJ2-3; no definite D call. CDR1 and CDR2 from the germline V gene are DFQATT and SNEGSKA (reference sequence). The CDR3 runs to 12 residues. This CDR3 is CSAARAVDTPYF. The CDR3 DNA follows: TGCAGTGCAGCCCGGGCCGTAGATACGCCGTATTTT.

V is TRBV6-1 and J is TRBJ2-7, with 9 positions matching TRBD1. The germline V gene encodes CDR1 MNHNS and CDR2 SASEGT. The CDR3 consists of 14 residues. J was trimmed by 4 bases and V by 6 bases; bases with no gene match: 7. The CDR3 region is CASRRDRASYEQYF. In DNA form, the CDR3 reads TGTGCCAGCAGGCGGGACAGGGCATCGTACGAGCAGTACTTC.

The table lists this clonotype with a few counts. The genes are TRBV6-1 and TRBJ1-5; TRBD1 might be the D (5 bases). The CDR3 covers 15 residues. The germline gives CDR1 MNHNS, CDR2 SASEGT. Trimming removed 2 bases from V and 4 bases from J, with 12 bases in between. The CDR3 DNA reads as TGTGCCAGCAGTGAACTAGGGGAGAGGAATCAGCCCCAGCATTTT. This sequence encodes CASSELGERNQPQHF.

This clonotype came up a few times. The rearrangement uses TRBV28 and TRBJ1-2; TRBD1 might be the D (5 bases). This CDR3 is 12 amino acids long. Germline V gives CDR1 MDHEN, CDR2 SYDVKM. V lost 4 bases and J lost 7, with 10 bases in between. CDR3 in amino acids: CASSYDRAGYTF. Here the CDR3 DNA reads TGTGCCAGCAGTTACGACAGAGCTGGCTACACCTTC.

The chain is built from TRBV20-1 and TRBJ2-7; D unresolved. The germline V gene has CDR1 DFQATT and CDR2 SNEGSKA (reference sequence). This CDR3 contains 13 residues. Trimming removed 4 bases at V and 4 bases at J, with 14 bases between. The CDR3 loop is CSAILDVSYEQYF. CDR3 in DNA: TGCAGTGCTATTCTAGACGTCTCGTACGAGCAGTACTTC.

The J gene is TRBJ2-5, the V gene TRBV7-2; 9 positions match TRBD2. The CDR3 totals 15 residues. After removal of 3 bases from V and 5 bases from J, the junction contained 7 bases not matched to a gene. The germline V gene encodes CDR1 SGHTA and CDR2 FQGNSA. CDR3 sequence reads: CASSFQSGRSETQYF. CDR3 DNA: TGTGCCAGCAGCTTTCAGAGCGGGAGGTCCGAGACCCAGTACTTC.

The chain joins TRBV10-3 to TRBJ1-5, with a possible D match to TRBD1 (5 bases). The length of the CDR3 is 15 residues. Germline CDR1 ENHRY, CDR2 SYGVKD. Trimming pared 0 bases from V and 3 bases from J, leaving 9 bases between. The CDR3, as DNA: TGTGCCATCAGTGAGTCGGCAGGGTCCAATCAGCCCCAGCATTTT. Translating gives CAISESAGSNQPQHF.

The rearrangement uses TRBV6-1 and TRBJ1-5; 7 bases match TRBD1. The V and J ends lost 2 bases and 3 bases, in that order; junction bases with no gene match: 4. The CDR3 loop spans 15 amino acids. Germline V CDR1 and CDR2: MNHNS, SASEGT. The chain's CDR3 is CASSEPDRVNQPQHF. For the CDR3, the DNA is TGTGCCAGCAGTGAACCTGACAGGGTCAATCAGCCCCAGCATTTT.

This chain uses TRBV27 with TRBJ2-3; D unclear. Trimming removed 1 base at V and 3 bases at J, with 11 bases between. Germline V lookup: CDR1 MNHEY, CDR2 SMNVEV (reference sequence). This CDR3 region has 15 residues. The DNA for the CDR3 is TGTGCCAGCAGTTTATTGGGCCCCCCGACAGATACGCAGTATTTT. It specifies CASSLLGPPTDTQYF.

This clonotype occurred a few times. V usage is TRBV6-1 and J usage is TRBJ2-1; unclear D gene. V was trimmed by 5 bases and J by 8 bases, leaving 7 bases between them. The CDR3 is 11 residues long. Per the germline V gene, CDR1 is MNHNS and CDR2 is SASEGT. The CDR3 loop is CASSRDHEQFF. The CDR3 DNA reads TGTGCCAGCAGTCGAGATCATGAGCAGTTCTTC.

This clonotype has more than one count but fewer than ten. The chain combines TRBV20-1 with TRBJ2-7, with 13 nucleotides matching TRBD2. V gave up 0 bases and J gave up 2 bases; unmatched junction bases: 4. Germline values: CDR1 DFQATT, CDR2 SNEGSKA (reference sequence). The CDR3 totals 16 residues. The CDR3 spells CSAREYGLAGAYEQYF. CDR3 nucleotides: TGCAGTGCTAGAGAATACGGACTAGCGGGAGCCTACGAGCAGTACTTC.

The rearrangement uses TRBV20-1 and TRBJ1-2; D not resolved. Deletions cut 5 bases from V and 4 bases from J, with 11 bases between. There are 12 residues in the CDR3. Germline-derived CDR1 and CDR2 are DFQATT and SNEGSKA (reference sequence). The CDR3 DNA reads TGCAGTGCTCAAGAACGTATCTATGGCTACACCTTC. Translated: CSAQERIYGYTF.

With regard to this clonotype: One end of the junction varies from germline; a read error may be responsible. The chain links TRBV20-1 to TRBJ1-1; TRBD1 might be the D (5 bases). The germline V gene has CDR1 DFQATT and CDR2 SNEGSKA (reference sequence). The CDR3 is 12 residues long. DNA for the CDR3: TGCGGTGCATTCACAGGGAACACTGAAGCTTTCTTT. It yields the protein CGAFTGNTEAFF.

The rearrangement joins TRBV7-9 to TRBJ2-7; 7 bases agree with TRBD2. Germline V gene data show CDR1 as SEHNR and CDR2 as FQNEAQ (reference sequence). V gave up 1 base and J gave up 2 bases; unmatched junction bases: 5. The CDR3 covers 15 residues. Here the CDR3 DNA reads TGTGCCAGCAGCTTAGTGGCGGGAGCGGCCTACGAGCAGTACTTC. Translated, it gives CASSLVAGAAYEQYF.

The V gene is TRBV20-1, the J gene TRBJ2-7, with TRBD1 as a possible D gene (5 bases). This CDR3 spans 15 amino acids. Trimming cost V 3 bases and J 0 bases, with 15 bases left between them. Germline CDR1 is DFQATT and CDR2 is SNEGSKA (reference sequence). The CDR3 loop is CSASWGTESSYEQYF. CDR3 DNA sequence: TGCAGTGCTAGTTGGGGCACAGAGAGCTCCTACGAGCAGTACTTC.

As concerns this clonotype: It may be a read error: a sequence one base away is much more abundant. The V and J genes are TRBV7-3 and TRBJ2-5, with 8 bases fitting TRBD2. From germline, CDR1 is SGHTA and CDR2 FQGTGA. Germline trimming cut 8 bases from V and 2 bases from J; bases unmatched to any gene: 10. This CDR3 spans 15 amino acids. The CDR3 region is CASGQWTSRQETQYF. For the CDR3, the DNA is TGTGCCAGCGGCCAATGGACTAGCAGACAAGAGACCCAGTACTTC.

This clonotype was detected a few times. The V and J genes are TRBV6-5 and TRBJ2-5; 9 bases align to TRBD1. The J segment lost 5 bases and the V segment lost 0 bases, leaving 4 bases of the junction unmatched. This CDR3 is built from 15 residues. Germline V gives CDR1 MNHEY, CDR2 SVGAGI. CDR3 in DNA: TGTGCCAGCAGTTACTCCCAGACAGGGGGGGAGACCCAGTACTTC. Translation gives CASSYSQTGGETQYF.

This clonotype has just one count. The gene calls are TRBV19 and TRBJ1-5; a weak D match, TRBD1 (5 bases). V was pared by 1 base and J by 5 bases, with 9 bases between. CDR1 is LNHDA, CDR2 SQIVND, per germline (reference sequence). The CDR3 is 14 amino acids. CDR3 DNA sequence: TGTGCCAGTAGTATAGTTCCAGGGCATCAGCCCCAGCATTTT. Translated, it gives CASSIVPGHQPQHF.

J is TRBJ2-7 and V is TRBV29-1; D not certain. The germline CDR1 and CDR2 sequences are SQVTM and ANQGSEA. There are 13 residues in the CDR3. Trimming pared 4 bases from V and 5 bases from J, leaving 15 bases between. Here the CDR3 reads CSVVSQLPNEQYF. CDR3 nucleotides: TGCAGCGTTGTATCACAGCTCCCCAACGAGCAGTACTTC.

This clonotype was seen ten or more times. J is TRBJ2-5 and V is TRBV7-3; 7 nucleotides match TRBD2. The J segment lost 5 bases and the V segment lost 5 bases, leaving 8 bases of the junction unmatched. CDR1 SGHTA and CDR2 FQGTGA come from the germline V gene. The CDR3 sequence is 14 residues long. The CDR3 region is CASSPRGTAETQYF. The CDR3 coding sequence is TGTGCCAGCAGCCCGCGGGGGACTGCTGAGACCCAGTACTTC.

This chain uses TRBV1 with TRBJ2-2; the DNA was not used to check the table's D call, TRBD1. TRBV1 is noted as a pseudogene. The CDR3 is 12 residues long. The CDR3 here is CTIRDLTGELFF. CDR3 bases: TGCACAATACGGGACCTCACCGGGGAGCTGTTTTTT.

The chain links TRBV6-4 to TRBJ2-1, with no clear D. CDR1 is MRHNA, CDR2 SNTAGT, per germline. The CDR3 consists of 16 residues. V shed 0 bases and J shed 4 bases, with 13 bases lying between them. The CDR3: CASSDSVHSPYNEQFF. The CDR3 DNA reads as TGTGCCAGCAGTGACTCAGTCCATTCACCTTACAATGAGCAGTTCTTC.

CDR3 region: CASSLGAAGGYQETQYF. The CDR3 DNA sequence: TGCGCCAGCAGCTTGGGGGCGGCGGGAGGGTACCAAGAGACCCAGTACTTC. The rearrangement uses TRBV5-1 and TRBJ2-5; the match to TRBD2 covers 9 bases. V was pared by 0 bases and J by 0 bases, with 6 bases of the junction left unmatched. This CDR3 has 17 residues. In germline, CDR1 is SGHRS, CDR2 YFSETQ.

V is TRBV20-1 and J is TRBJ2-5; weak D call: TRBD1 (6 bases). The germline V gene has CDR1 DFQATT and CDR2 SNEGSKA (reference sequence). V gave up 7 bases and J gave up 5 bases, with 17 bases separating them. There are 13 residues in the CDR3. The CDR3 is CSVLDSRKETQYF. The CDR3 DNA sequence: TGCAGTGTCCTGGACAGTCGTAAGGAGACCCAGTACTTC.

This clonotype was seen only a few times. The chain combines TRBV20-1 with TRBJ2-7; possible D gene TRBD2, 6 bases. The V end was cut by 2 bases, the J end by 6 bases, with 11 bases between. Germline lookup yields CDR1 DFQATT and CDR2 SNEGSKA (reference sequence). The CDR3 has 12 amino acids. Here the CDR3 reads CSARSQGGEQYF. The CDR3 bases are TGCAGTGCTAGAAGTCAGGGAGGCGAGCAGTACTTC.

The chain links TRBV7-3 to TRBJ1-1; 9 bases are shared with TRBD1. The CDR3 has 17 amino acids. The germline V gene has CDR1 SGHTA and CDR2 FQGTGA. V shed 5 bases, J shed 0 bases, and the junction held 10 bases outside the gene matches. Written as DNA, the CDR3 is TGTGCCAGCAGCCCGGAGCCCGGGACAGGGCTGAACACTGAAGCTTTCTTT. It codes for CASSPEPGTGLNTEAFF.